This record covers a single T cell receptor beta chain. Its antigen remains unidentified. Assay used: immunoSEQ multiplex PCR; TCRdb lists only in-frame clones, some missing. The sample holds about 100,000 clones, 70% to 90% seen once. The data derive from a study of OX40 agonist ivuxolimab in advanced cancers. Study details: People in dose escalation had one of these cancers: hepatocellular carcinoma, melanoma, renal cell or head and neck cancer. Mean age approximately 55 years, range roughly 20 to 85; roughly 80% male.

Losses at the gene ends were 2 bases for V and 2 bases for J; bases not matched to a gene: 5. The CDR3 sequence is 15 residues long. Germline assignment: CDR1 MNHNY and CDR2 SVGAGI (reference sequence). Study findings and constraints: There were, on average, more expanded clones in CD8+ T cells than in CD4+.

The sample here was CD4+ or CD8+ T cells sorted from blood, taken in a trial of the OX40 agonist ivuxolimab. This TCR was sampled from an adult with an advanced solid tumor such as melanoma, head and neck, liver or kidney cancer. The chain uses TRBV6-6 and TRBJ2-5, with 7 bases identical to TRBD1. The CDR3 region has the DNA TGTGCCAGCAGTTACCACGACAGGGTACAAGAGACCCAGTACTTC. This sequence encodes CASSYHDRVQETQYF.